This is a list of T cell receptor beta chains from one sample in a study of PD-L1 blockade in urothelial cancer. Here immunoSEQ multiplex PCR was the method, and the copy in TCRdb shows in-frame clones only, minus some. The data show about 120,000 clones, 86% seen once. Source: PBMCs, taken around atezolizumab (anti-PD-L1) treatment. Receptor source: a man between 50 and 59 years old with urothelial cancer. Each CDR3 is given with its conserved first and last residue. D genes are given only for firm matches.

v_gene,d_gene,j_gene,CDR3aa
TRBV11-3,NA,TRBJ2-2,CASSVATSGRLGAPGSCFF
TRBV6-6,NA,TRBJ1-6,CASSWLSSYNSPLHF
TRBV5-4,TRBD2,TRBJ2-5,CASSQTSGSGKTQYF
TRBV10-3,TRBD1,TRBJ1-5,CAISQTGGTNQPQHF
TRBV6-1,TRBD1,TRBJ2-7,CASSERQGQPYEQYF
TRBV9,TRBD2,TRBJ2-2,CASSVARGRANTGELFF
TRBV4-2,NA,TRBJ1-5,CASSQGGDGPQHF
TRBV7-2,NA,TRBJ2-5,CASSLVTGQETQYF
TRBV7-6,TRBD1,TRBJ2-5,CASSPKTGAYQETQYF
TRBV4-1,NA,TRBJ2-1,CASSQDPRLNYNEQFF
TRBV27,NA,TRBJ2-3,CASSLMRSADTQYF
TRBV5-1,TRBD1,TRBJ2-1,CASSLPGTGHNEQFF
TRBV19,TRBD2,TRBJ2-3,CASSASGTLYLTDTQYF
TRBV7-3,TRBD2,TRBJ2-7,CASSFSGTSGNYEQYF
TRBV28,NA,TRBJ2-7,CATGSGLYEQYF
TRBV30,NA,TRBJ2-7,CAWRQANSYEQYF
TRBV7-2,NA,TRBJ2-5,CASGPWGRQETQYF
TRBV27,NA,TRBJ1-1,CASSLSWRAMNTEAFF
TRBV7-8,TRBD2,TRBJ2-2,CASSLAGGITGELFF
TRBV6-6,TRBD2,TRBJ2-1,CASSRAGGTEQFF
TRBV18,TRBD1,TRBJ1-2,CASSLSPTGGNGYTF
TRBV9,NA,TRBJ2-3,CASSSGSADTQYF
TRBV28,NA,TRBJ2-7,CASRLDRQNYEQYF
TRBV7-2,NA,TRBJ1-2,CASSQSGKAHYGYTF
TRBV7-9,NA,TRBJ2-7,CASSSDLVQYF
TRBV29-1,TRBD2,TRBJ2-7,CATRAGATYEQYF
TRBV7-9,NA,TRBJ2-7,CASSPQGQSYEQYF
TRBV7-9,TRBD1,TRBJ1-2,CASSPPAGQMYGYTF
TRBV7-8,TRBD2,TRBJ2-1,CASSLRAGGGYEQFF
TRBV19,TRBD1,TRBJ2-1,CASSHRDRGRNHEQFF
TRBV5-1,NA,TRBJ2-5,CASSLEQIKTQYF
TRBV5-1,TRBD2,TRBJ2-7,CASSSGTLVEQYF
TRBV4-2,TRBD1,TRBJ2-5,CASSQDPTGAQYF
TRBV7-2,NA,TRBJ1-4,CASSLRSSTNEKLFF
TRBV9,TRBD2,TRBJ2-5,CASSVLAGVQETQYF
TRBV6-5,TRBD1,TRBJ2-7,CASRGGTGGYEQYF
TRBV5-8,NA,TRBJ2-1,CASSLGEVYNEQFF
TRBV5-1,NA,TRBJ1-2,CASSLLSDGYTF
TRBV6-6,NA,TRBJ1-1,CASQDGQNTEAFF
TRBV6-1,TRBD1,TRBJ2-7,CASRAGQGTYEQYF